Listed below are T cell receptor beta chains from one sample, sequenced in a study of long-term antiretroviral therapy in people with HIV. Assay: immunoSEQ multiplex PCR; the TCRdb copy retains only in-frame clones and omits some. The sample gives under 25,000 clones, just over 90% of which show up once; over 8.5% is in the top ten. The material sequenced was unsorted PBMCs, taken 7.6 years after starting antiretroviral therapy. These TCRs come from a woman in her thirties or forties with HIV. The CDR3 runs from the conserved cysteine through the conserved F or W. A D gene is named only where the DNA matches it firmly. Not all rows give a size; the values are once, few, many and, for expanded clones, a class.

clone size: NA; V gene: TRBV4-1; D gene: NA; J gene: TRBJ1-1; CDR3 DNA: TGCGCCAGCAGCCGCCGGGGGGCCGCGAACACTGAAGCTTTCTTT; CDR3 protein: CASSRRGAANTEAFF
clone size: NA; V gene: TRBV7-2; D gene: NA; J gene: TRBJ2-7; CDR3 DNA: TGTGCCAGCAGCCTAACAGGGAATTCCTACGAGCAGTACTTC; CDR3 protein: CASSLTGNSYEQYF
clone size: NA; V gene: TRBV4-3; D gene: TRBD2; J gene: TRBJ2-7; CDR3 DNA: TGCGCCAGCAGCCTAGGGACTAGCGGGGTCTTCTACGAGCAGTACTTC; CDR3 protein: CASSLGTSGVFYEQYF
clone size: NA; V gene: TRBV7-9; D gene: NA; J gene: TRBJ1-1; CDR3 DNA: TGTGCCAGCAGCAACTGGGGGGGCGCGGATACTGAAGCTTTCTTT; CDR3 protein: CASSNWGGADTEAFF
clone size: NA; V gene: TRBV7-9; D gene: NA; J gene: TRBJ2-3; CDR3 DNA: TGTGCCACCCAGTTATCGGGGAACCTTCGGGATACGCAGTATTTT; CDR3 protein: CATQLSGNLRDTQYF
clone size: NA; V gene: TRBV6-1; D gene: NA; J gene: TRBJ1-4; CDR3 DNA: TGTGCCAGCACCAGGACAGAAACTAATGAAAAACTGTTTTTT; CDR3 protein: CASTRTETNEKLFF
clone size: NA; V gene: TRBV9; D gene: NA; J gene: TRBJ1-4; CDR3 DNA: TGTGCCAGCAGCCCACCCTATTCGGCAGCAACTAATGAAAAACTGTTTTTT; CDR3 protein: CASSPPYSAATNEKLFF
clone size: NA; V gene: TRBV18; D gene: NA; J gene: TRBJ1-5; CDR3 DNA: TGTGCCAGCTCACCACTTACGGGGGCGAATCAGCCCCAGCATTTT; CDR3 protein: CASSPLTGANQPQHF
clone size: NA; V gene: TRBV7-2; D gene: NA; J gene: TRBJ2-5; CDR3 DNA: TGTGCCAGCAGCTTAGCTTACCAAGAGACCCAGTACTTC; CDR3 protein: CASSLAYQETQYF
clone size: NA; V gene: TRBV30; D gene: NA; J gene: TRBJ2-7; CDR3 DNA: TGTGCCTGGAGTGTTATGTGGGAGCAGTACTTC; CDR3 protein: CAWSVMWEQYF
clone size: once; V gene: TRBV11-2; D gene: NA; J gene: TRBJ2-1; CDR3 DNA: TGTGCCAGCAGCTCGGGGACGCACAATGAGCAGTTCTTC; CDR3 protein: CASSSGTHNEQFF
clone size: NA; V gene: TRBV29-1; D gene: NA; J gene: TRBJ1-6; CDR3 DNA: TGCAGCGTCCAGACAATGGGGACCCTCCACTTT; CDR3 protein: CSVQTMGTLHF
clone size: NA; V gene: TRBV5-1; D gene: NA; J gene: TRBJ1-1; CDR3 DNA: TGCGCCAGCAGCTTGGAAGCGATGGGGAACACTGAAGCTTTCTTT; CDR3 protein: CASSLEAMGNTEAFF
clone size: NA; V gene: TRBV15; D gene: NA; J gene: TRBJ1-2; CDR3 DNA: TGTGCCACCAGCAGAGATACCGGGAACTATGGCTACACCTTC; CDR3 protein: CATSRDTGNYGYTF
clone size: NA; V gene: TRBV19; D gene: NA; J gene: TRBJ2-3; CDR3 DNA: TGTGCCAGTAGTATGATTAGCACAGATACGCAGTATTTT; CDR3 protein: CASSMISTDTQYF
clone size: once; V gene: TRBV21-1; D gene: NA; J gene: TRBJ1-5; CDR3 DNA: TGTGCCAGCAGCAATCAGGCGCCGTATAGCAATCAGCCCCAGCATTTT; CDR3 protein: CASSNQAPYSNQPQHF
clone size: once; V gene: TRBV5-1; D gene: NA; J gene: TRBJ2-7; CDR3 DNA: TGCGCCAGCAGCTCCGGGAACTCCTACGAGCAGTACTTC; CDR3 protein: CASSSGNSYEQYF
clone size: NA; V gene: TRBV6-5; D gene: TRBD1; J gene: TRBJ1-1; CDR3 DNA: TGTGCCAGTCAAGACAGGGGTATCACTGAAGCTTTCTTT; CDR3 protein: CASQDRGITEAFF
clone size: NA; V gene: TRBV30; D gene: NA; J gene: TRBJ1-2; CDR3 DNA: TGTGCCTGGAGCAGGCAGGGGTCCTATGGCTACACCTTC; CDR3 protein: CAWSRQGSYGYTF
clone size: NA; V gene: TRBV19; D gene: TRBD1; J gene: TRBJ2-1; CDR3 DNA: TGTGCCAGTAGAGAGGACAGGGGCAGCAATGAGCAGTTCTTC; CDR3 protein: CASREDRGSNEQFF
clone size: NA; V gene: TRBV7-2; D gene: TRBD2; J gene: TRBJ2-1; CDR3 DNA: TGTGCCAGCAGCTCCGGGGGGGGCCCCGAGCAGTTCTTC; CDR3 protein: CASSSGGGPEQFF
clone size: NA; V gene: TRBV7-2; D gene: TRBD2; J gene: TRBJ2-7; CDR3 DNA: TGTGCCAGCAGCTTAGCCCCCTTAAGCGGGGGCATCTCCTACGAGCAGTACTTC; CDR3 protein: CASSLAPLSGGISYEQYF
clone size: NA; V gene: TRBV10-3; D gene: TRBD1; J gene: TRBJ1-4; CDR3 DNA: TGTGCCATCAGCCCCGGGACAGGGGCCTCGAATGAAAAACTGTTTTTT; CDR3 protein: CAISPGTGASNEKLFF
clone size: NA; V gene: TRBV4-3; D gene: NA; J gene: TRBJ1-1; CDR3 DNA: TGCGCCAGCAGCCAGGACACCGGGACACCCAGGGGTGAAGCTTTCTTT; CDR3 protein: CASSQDTGTPRGEAFF
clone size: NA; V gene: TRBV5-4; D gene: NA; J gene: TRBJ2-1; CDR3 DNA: TGTGCCAGCAGCTTCCCCGGGGCGAGCTCCTACAATGAGCAGTTCTTC; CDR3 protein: CASSFPGASSYNEQFF
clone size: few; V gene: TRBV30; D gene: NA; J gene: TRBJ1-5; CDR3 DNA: TGTGCCTGGAGCGGCGGGGGAAGGAGTCAGCCCCAGCATTTT; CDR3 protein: CAWSGGGRSQPQHF
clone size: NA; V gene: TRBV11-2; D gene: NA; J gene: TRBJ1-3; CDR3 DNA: TGTGCCAGCAGCTCGCGCTCGCTTGGACATTACGCCTCTGGAAACACCATATATTTT; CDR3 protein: CASSSRSLGHYASGNTIYF
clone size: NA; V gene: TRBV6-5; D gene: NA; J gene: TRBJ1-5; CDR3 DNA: TGTGCCAGCAGCCCGAGGGTCACTCAGCCCCAGCATTTT; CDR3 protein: CASSPRVTQPQHF
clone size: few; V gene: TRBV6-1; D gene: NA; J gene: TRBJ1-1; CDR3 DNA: TGTGCCACCATGGCACAGGCGGAAACTGAAGCTTTCTTT; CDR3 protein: CATMAQAETEAFF
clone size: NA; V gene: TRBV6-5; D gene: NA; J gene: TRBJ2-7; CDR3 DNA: TGTGCCAGCACCTACCGCGGACGGGACGAGCAGTACTTC; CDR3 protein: CASTYRGRDEQYF
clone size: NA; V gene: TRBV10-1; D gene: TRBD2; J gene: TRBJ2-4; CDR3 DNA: TGCGCCGCCCCGGGAGGGACAATAGCCAAAAACATTCAGTACTTC; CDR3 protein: CAAPGGTIAKNIQYF
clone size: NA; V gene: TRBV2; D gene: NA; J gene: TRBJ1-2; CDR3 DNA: TGTGCCAGCAGTGAAGCTAGGGTAACTAACTATGGCTACACCTTC; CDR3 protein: CASSEARVTNYGYTF
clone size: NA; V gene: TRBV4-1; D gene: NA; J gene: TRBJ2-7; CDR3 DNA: TGCGCCAGCAGTCCCGGGGAGCGTGACTCCTACGAGCAGTACTTC; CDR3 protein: CASSPGERDSYEQYF
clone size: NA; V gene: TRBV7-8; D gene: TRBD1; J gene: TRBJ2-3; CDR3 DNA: TGTGCCAGCAGCTTAGGCCGGACAGGGGCAACAGATACGCAGTATTTT; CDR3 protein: CASSLGRTGATDTQYF
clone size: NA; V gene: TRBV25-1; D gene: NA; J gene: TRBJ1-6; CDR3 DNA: TGTGCCAGCAGTGAATGGGGACCAGGAAATTCACCCCTCCACTTT; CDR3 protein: CASSEWGPGNSPLHF
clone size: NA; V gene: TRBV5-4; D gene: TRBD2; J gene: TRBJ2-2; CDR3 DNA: TGTGCCAGCAGCTTGTACGGACTAGCGGGGATCACCGGGGAGCTGTTTTTT; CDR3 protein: CASSLYGLAGITGELFF
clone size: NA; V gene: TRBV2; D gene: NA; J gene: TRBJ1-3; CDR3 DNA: TGTGCCAGCAGTGATAGACTGGCTGGAAACACCATATATTTT; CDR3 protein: CASSDRLAGNTIYF
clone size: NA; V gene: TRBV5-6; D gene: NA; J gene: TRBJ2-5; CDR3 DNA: TGTGCCAGCAGCTTTGGGGAGACCCAGTACTTC; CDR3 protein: CASSFGETQYF
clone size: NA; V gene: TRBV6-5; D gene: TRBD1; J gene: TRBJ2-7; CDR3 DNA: TGTGCCAGCAGTTACATCCAGGGGGCGAACGAGCAGTACTTC; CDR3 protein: CASSYIQGANEQYF
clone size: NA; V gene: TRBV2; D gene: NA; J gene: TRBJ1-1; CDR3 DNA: TGTGCCAGCAGTGAAGTGGTAGGGACCTCTGAAGCTTTCTTT; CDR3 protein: CASSEVVGTSEAFF
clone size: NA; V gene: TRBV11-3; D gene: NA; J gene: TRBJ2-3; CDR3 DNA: TGTGCCAGCAGCGGGGGACCCGGAAGGGATACGCAGTATTTT; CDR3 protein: CASSGGPGRDTQYF
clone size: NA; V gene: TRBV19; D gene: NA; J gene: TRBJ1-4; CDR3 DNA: TGTGCCAGTAGAAAACCGGACCACGGAGCTACCAGAAGTGAAAAACTGTTTTTT; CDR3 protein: CASRKPDHGATRSEKLFF
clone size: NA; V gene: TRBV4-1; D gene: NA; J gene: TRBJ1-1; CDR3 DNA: TGCGCCAGCAGCCATTTGGGGTTTGACACTGAAGCTTTCTTT; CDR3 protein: CASSHLGFDTEAFF
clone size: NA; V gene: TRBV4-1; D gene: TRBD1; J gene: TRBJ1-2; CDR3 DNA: TGCGCCAGCTCCCGGGGCGACAGGGGAGAGGATGGCTACACCTTC; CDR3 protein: CASSRGDRGEDGYTF
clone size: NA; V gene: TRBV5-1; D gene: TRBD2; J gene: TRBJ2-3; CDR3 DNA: TGCGCCAGCAGCCCTGCGGGGGGAGACGTCACAGATACGCAGTATTTT; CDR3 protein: CASSPAGGDVTDTQYF
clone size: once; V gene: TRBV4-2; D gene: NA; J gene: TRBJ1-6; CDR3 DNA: TGTGCCAGCAGCCAAGATAACGGGGGATCCTATAATTCACCCCTCCACTTT; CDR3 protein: CASSQDNGGSYNSPLHF
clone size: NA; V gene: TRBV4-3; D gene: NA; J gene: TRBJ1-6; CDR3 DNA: TGCGCCAGCAGCCAAGATCAAAGGGAGGGGGCACCCCTCCACTTT; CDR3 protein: CASSQDQREGAPLHF
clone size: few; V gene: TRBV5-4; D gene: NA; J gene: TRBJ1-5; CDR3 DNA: TGCGCCAGCAGCCAAGATTTCGGTAGCAATCAGCCCCAGCATTTT; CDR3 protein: CASSQDFGSNQPQHF
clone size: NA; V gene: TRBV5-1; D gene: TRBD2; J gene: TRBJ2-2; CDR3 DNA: TGCGCCAGCAGCTTGGGGCGCCTAGCGGGGGTCTACACCGGGGAGCTGTTTTTT; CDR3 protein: CASSLGRLAGVYTGELFF
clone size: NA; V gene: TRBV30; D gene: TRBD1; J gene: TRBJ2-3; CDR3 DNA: TGTGCCTGGAGCTTGGGACAGACCGGTGCAGATACGCAGTATTTT; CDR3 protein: CAWSLGQTGADTQYF
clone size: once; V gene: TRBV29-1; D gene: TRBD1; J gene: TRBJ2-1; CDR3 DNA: TGCAGCGTGGGAGCCCGACAGGGGGCACCTCACAATGAGCAGTTCTTC; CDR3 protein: CSVGARQGAPHNEQFF
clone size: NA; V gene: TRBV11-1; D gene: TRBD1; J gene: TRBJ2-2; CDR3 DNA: TGTGCCAGCAGCCGCAGGCAGAAGACAGGGACCACCGGGGAGCTGTTTTTT; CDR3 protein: CASSRRQKTGTTGELFF
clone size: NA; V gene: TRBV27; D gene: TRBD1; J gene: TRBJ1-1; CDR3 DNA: TGTGCCAGCAGTCGACCGGACAGGGAGGACACTGAAGCTTTCTTT; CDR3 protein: CASSRPDREDTEAFF
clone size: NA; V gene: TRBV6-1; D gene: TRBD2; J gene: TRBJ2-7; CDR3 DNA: TGTGCCAGCAGTTCCGGGACTAGCGGGGGGGTCGAGCAGTACTTC; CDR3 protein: CASSSGTSGGVEQYF
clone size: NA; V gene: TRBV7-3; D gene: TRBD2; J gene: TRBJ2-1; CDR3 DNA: TGTGCCAGCAGCTCCGGGACTATCAATGAGCAGTTCTTC; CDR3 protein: CASSSGTINEQFF
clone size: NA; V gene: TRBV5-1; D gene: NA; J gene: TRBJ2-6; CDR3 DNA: TGCGCCAGCAGCTTGTACCTAGCCGAGGGGGCCAACGTCCTGACTTTC; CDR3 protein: CASSLYLAEGANVLTF
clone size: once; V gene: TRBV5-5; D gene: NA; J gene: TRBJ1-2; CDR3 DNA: TGTGCCAGCAGCTTGGAAACAGGGTATGGCTACACCTTC; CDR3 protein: CASSLETGYGYTF
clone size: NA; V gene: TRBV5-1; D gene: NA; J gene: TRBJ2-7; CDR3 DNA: TGCGCCAGCAGCCCTCTTCACTCTGAACCCTACGAGCAGTACTTC; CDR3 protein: CASSPLHSEPYEQYF
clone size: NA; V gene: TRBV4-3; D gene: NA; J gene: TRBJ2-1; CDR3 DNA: TGCGCCAGCAGCCAAGACGGGCGGGGTGAAAGGGATGAGCAGTTCTTC; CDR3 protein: CASSQDGRGERDEQFF